The 7 T cell receptor beta chains below come from one sample, sequenced in a study of blood T cell repertoires in COVID-19. Repertoires were generated with immunoSEQ multiplex PCR, while TCRdb's copy carries only in-frame clones and drops some. Here the sample spans roughly 210,000 clones, around 86% being singletons. Sequencing was performed on PBMCs or T cells enriched from blood (not recorded which). These receptors were collected from a young man in a cohort exposed to, infected with or recovered from COVID-19 (not recorded which).

J is TRBJ2-7 and V is TRBV4-2, with no clear D. The CDR3 contains 11 residues. Trimming removed 0 bases at V and 7 bases at J, with 4 bases between. The V gene's germline CDR1 is LGHNA and CDR2 YNFKEQ. CDR3 protein: CASSQDREQYF. In nucleotides, the CDR3 is TGTGCCAGCAGCCAAGATCGTGAGCAGTACTTC.

The CDR3 nucleotides are TGTGCCAGTCGTCGACAGGCCGGGCACAATGAGCAGTTCTTC. This translates into CASRRQAGHNEQFF. The chain couples TRBV7-3 to TRBJ2-1, with a weak D call TRBD1 (6 bases). Per germline, CDR1 SGHTA and CDR2 FQGTGA. V lost 9 bases, J lost 5 bases, and 17 bases lay in between. The CDR3 runs 14 residues.

This chain links TRBV29-1 with TRBJ2-7, with 8 bases identical to TRBD1. The length of the CDR3 is 14 residues. Unmatched junction bases numbered 12, after V lost 6 bases and J lost 5 bases. Germline V gene sequence: CDR1 SQVTM, CDR2 ANQGSEA. CDR3: CSVVDRAKLDEQYF. The DNA of the CDR3 is TGCAGCGTAGTGGACAGGGCGAAGCTCGACGAGCAGTACTTC.

The V gene is TRBV7-8, the J gene TRBJ2-1; D is undetermined. Trimming cost V 5 bases and J 8 bases, with 7 bases left between them. CDR3 size: 11 residues. Germline V gene data show CDR1 as SGHVS and CDR2 as FQNEAQ. CDR3 coding DNA: TGTGCCAGCAGCCAACTCTATGAGCAGTTCTTC. It is translated as CASSQLYEQFF.

This rearrangement joins TRBV5-1 to TRBJ1-3; TRBD1 matches at 7 bases. This CDR3 has 13 amino acids. Germline V gives CDR1 SGHRS, CDR2 YFSETQ. The trim removed 5 bases at V and 4 bases at J, leaving 3 bases unmatched. As DNA, the CDR3 is TGCGCCAGCAGAGGGGGCTCCGGAAACACCATATATTTT. Its protein is CASRGGSGNTIYF. The variable domain in full, with the rest retrieved from reference TRBV5-1 and TRBJ1-3, is KAGVTQTPRYLIKTRGQQVTLSCSPISGHRSVSWYQQTPGQGLQFLFEYFSETQRNKGNFPGRFSGRQFSNSRSEMNVSTLELGDSALYLCASRGGSGNTIYFGEGSWLTVV.

In its sample, this clone was seen once. DNA for the CDR3: TGTGCCAGCAGTCCCTCTGATGAGAGCTCCTACGAGCAGTACTTC. Protein product: CASSPSDESSYEQYF. This chain joins TRBV28 and TRBJ2-7; no firm D call. The CDR3 sequence is 15 residues long. V lost 5 bases and J 0 bases, leaving 14 bases between the germline ends. Germline V lookup: CDR1 MDHEN, CDR2 SYDVKM.

The gene calls are TRBV7-9 and TRBJ1-2; no definite D call. The CDR3 totals 13 residues. The germline V gene has CDR1 SEHNR and CDR2 FQNEAQ (reference sequence). V was pared by 4 bases and J by 4 bases, with 10 bases between. CDR3 in DNA: TGTGCCAGCAGCTCCGGGGTCCTCTATGGCTACACCTTC. Translated, it gives CASSSGVLYGYTF.